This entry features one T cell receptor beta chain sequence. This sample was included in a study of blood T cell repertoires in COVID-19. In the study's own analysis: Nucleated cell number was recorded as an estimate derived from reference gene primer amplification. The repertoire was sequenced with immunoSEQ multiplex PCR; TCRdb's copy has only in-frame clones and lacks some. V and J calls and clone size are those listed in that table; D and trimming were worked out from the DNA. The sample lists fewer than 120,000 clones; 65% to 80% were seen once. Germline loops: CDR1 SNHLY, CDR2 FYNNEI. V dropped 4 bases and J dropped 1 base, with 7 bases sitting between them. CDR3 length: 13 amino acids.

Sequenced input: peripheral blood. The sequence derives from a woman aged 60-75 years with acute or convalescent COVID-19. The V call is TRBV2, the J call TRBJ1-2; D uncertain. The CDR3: CASSGAVNYGYTF. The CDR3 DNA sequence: TGTGCCAGCAGTGGGGCAGTTAACTATGGCTACACCTTC.